The clone carrying this TCR beta chain was observed a handful of times. This sample is drawn from a study of cytomegalovirus exposure and HLA in healthy donors. V shed 0 bases and J shed 7 bases, with 17 bases lying between them. The CDR3 is 16 residues long. The germline gives CDR1 SGDLS, CDR2 YYNGEE. PCR amplification relied on 60 Vbeta primers (plus 13 Jbeta primers). Libraries were prepared by immunoSEQ multiplex PCR; TCRdb keeps only in-frame clonotypes and omits some of them. Counted here are about 130,000 clones, around four fifths occurring once; the ten biggest clones make up 2.5% to 3%. This clonotype was sampled from a boy aged 2-9 years in good health and CMV-seronegative. This sequence joins TRBV9 and TRBJ1-5, with D possibly being TRBD1 (6 bases). What was sequenced was PBMCs. The chain's CDR3 is CASSVGIGRGDQPQHF. CDR3 coding DNA: TGTGCCAGCAGCGTAGGGATTGGCAGGGGCGACCAGCCCCAGCATTTT.